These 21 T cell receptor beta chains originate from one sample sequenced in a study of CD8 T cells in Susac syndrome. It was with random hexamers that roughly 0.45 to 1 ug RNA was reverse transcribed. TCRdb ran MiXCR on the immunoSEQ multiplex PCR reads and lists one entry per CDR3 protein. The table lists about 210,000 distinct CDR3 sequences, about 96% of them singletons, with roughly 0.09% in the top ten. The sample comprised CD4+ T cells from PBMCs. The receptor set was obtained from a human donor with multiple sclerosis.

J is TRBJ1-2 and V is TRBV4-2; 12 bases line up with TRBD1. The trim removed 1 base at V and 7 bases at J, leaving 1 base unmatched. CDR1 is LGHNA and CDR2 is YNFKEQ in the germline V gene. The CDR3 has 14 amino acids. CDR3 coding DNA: TGTGCCAGCAGCCAAGTGGGACAGGGGGCTGGCTACACCTTC. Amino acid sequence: CASSQVGQGAGYTF.

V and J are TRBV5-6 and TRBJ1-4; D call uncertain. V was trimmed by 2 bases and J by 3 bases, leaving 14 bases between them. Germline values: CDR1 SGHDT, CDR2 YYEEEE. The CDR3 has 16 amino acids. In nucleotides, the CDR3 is TGTGCCAGCAGCTTAAGTGGTGGACGGCCTAATGAAAAACTGTTTTTT. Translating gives CASSLSGGRPNEKLFF.

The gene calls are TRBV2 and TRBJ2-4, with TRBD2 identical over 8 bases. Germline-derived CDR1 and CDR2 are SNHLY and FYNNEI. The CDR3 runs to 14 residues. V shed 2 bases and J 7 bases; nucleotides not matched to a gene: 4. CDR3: CASSETGLGNIQYF. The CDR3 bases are TGTGCCAGCAGTGAAACGGGACTAGGGAACATTCAGTACTTC.

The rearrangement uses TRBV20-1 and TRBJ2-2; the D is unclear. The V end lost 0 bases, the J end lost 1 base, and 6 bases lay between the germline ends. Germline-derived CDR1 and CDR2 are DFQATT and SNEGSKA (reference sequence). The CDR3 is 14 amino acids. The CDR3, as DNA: TGCAGTGCTAGAGATCCTAGGAACACCGGGGAGCTGTTTTTT. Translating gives CSARDPRNTGELFF.

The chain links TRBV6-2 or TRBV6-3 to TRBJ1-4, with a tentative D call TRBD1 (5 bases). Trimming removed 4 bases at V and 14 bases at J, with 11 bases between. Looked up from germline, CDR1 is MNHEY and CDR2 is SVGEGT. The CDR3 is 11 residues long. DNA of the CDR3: TGTGCCAGCAGTTTGGGACCGCGTCTGTTTTTT. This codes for CASSLGPRLFF.

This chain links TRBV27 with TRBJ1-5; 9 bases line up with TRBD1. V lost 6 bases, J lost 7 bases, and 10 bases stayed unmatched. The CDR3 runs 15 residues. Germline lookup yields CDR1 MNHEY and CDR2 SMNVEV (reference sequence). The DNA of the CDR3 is TGTGCCAGCAGCCGGCTGGGGACAGGGTTCCAGCCCCAGCATTTT. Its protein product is CASSRLGTGFQPQHF.

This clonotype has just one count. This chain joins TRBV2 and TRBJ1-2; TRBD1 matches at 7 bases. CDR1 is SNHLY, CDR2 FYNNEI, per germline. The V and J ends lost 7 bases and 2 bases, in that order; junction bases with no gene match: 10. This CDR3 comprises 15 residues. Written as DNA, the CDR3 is TGTGCCAGCACCTTAAGAAGACAGGGCAACTATGGCTACACCTTC. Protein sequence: CASTLRRQGNYGYTF. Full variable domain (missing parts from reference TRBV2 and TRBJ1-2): EPEVTQTPSHQVTQMGQEVILRCVPISNHLYFYWYRQILGQKVEFLVSFYNNEISEKSEIFDDQFSVERPDGSNFTLKIRSTKLEDSAMYFCASTLRRQGNYGYTFGSGTRLTVV.

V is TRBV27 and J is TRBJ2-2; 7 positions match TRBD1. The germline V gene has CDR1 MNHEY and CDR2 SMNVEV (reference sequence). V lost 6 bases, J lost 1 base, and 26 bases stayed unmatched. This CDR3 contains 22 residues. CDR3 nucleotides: TGTGCCAGCAGATACTCGAGACGGGACAGACACCCTTGGTGGGAGAACACCGGGGAGCTGTTTTTT. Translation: CASRYSRRDRHPWWENTGELFF.

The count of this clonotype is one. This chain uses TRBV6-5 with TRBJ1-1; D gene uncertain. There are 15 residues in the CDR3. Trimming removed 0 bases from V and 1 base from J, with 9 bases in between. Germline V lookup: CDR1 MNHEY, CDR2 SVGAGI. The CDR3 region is CASSYSVIRNTEAFF. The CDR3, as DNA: TGTGCCAGCAGTTACTCGGTCATCAGGAACACTGAAGCTTTCTTT.

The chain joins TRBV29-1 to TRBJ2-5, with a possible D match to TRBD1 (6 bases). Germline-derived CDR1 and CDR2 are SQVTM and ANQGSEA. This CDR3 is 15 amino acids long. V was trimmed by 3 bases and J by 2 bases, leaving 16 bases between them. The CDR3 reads CSVDRQGTLQETQYF. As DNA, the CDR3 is TGCAGCGTTGACCGGCAGGGGACACTACAAGAGACCCAGTACTTC.

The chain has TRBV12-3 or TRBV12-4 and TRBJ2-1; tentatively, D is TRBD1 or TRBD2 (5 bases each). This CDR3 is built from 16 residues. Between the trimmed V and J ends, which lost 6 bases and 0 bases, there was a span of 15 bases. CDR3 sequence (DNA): TGTGCCAGCAGGGGGGTGTCCCCACGCTCCTACAATGAGCAGTTCTTC. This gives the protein CASRGVSPRSYNEQFF.

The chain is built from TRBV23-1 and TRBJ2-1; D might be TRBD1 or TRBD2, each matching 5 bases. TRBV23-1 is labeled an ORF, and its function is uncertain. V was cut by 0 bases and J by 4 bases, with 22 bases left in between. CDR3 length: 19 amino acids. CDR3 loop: CASSQSLESGTPRYNEQFF. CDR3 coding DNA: TGCGCCAGCAGTCAATCGTTGGAATCCGGGACCCCAAGATACAATGAGCAGTTCTTC.

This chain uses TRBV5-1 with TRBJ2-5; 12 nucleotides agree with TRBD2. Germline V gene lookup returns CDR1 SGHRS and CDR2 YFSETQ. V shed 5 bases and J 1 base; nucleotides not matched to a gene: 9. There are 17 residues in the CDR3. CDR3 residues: CASSFRLAGDLQETQYF. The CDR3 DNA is TGCGCCAGCAGTTTTAGACTAGCGGGAGATCTCCAAGAGACCCAGTACTTC.

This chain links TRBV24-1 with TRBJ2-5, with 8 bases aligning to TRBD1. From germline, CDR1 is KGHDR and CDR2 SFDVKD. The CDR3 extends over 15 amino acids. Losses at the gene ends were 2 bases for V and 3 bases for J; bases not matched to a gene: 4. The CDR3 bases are TGTGCCACCAGTGATTCCCGGGACAGGAAAGAGACCCAGTACTTC. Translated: CATSDSRDRKETQYF.

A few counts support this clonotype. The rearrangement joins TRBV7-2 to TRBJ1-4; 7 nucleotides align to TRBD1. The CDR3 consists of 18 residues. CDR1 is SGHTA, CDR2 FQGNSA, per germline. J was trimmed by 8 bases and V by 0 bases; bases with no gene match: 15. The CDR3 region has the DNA TGTGCCAGCAGCTTAGCGATTCGACAGGGAGTATCATGGGAAAAACTGTTTTTT. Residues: CASSLAIRQGVSWEKLFF.

CDR3 in DNA: TGTGCCAGCAGCCAAACCACTAGCGGCACCTCCTACGAGCAGTACTTC. Residues: CASSQTTSGTSYEQYF. The chain carries TRBV3-1 and TRBJ2-7; 8 nucleotides match TRBD2. V lost 2 bases and J lost 0; bases outside the gene matches: 6. Per the germline V gene, CDR1 is LGHDT and CDR2 is YNNKEL (reference sequence). The CDR3 consists of 16 residues.

The DNA for the CDR3 is TGCGCCAGCAGTCATGGGGCAGGGGAGGCAGATACGCAGTATTTT. Protein product: CASSHGAGEADTQYF. The chain carries TRBV23-1 and TRBJ2-3; D possibly matches TRBD1 or TRBD2 (6 bases each). TRBV23-1 is reported as an ORF; its role is uncertain. V lost 3 bases and J lost 4, with 14 bases in between. There are 15 residues in the CDR3.

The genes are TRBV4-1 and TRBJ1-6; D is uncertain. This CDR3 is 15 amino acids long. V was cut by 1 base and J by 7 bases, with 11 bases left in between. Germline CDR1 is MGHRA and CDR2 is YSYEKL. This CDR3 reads CASSQGRFQNSPLHF. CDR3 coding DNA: TGCGCCAGCAGCCAAGGTCGTTTTCAGAATTCACCCCTCCACTTT.

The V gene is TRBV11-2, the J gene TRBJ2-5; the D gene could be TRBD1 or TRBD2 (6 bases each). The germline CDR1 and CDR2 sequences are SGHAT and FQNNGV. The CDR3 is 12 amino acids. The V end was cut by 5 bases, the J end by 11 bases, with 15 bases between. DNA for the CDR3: TGTGCCAGCAGCCCCCAAGGGGGGAGACAGTACTTC. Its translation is CASSPQGGRQYF.

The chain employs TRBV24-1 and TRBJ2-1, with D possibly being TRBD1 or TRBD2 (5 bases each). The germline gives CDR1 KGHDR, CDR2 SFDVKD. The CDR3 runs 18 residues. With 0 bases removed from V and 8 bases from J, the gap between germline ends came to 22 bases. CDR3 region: CATSDLSALGPLGDEQFF. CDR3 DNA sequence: TGTGCCACCAGTGATTTGTCGGCCCTTGGTCCTTTGGGGGATGAGCAGTTCTTC.

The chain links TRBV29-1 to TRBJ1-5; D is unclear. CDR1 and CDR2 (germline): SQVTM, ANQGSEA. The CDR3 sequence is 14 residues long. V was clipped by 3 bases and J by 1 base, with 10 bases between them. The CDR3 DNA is TGCAGCGTTGAGGGCCGGGAGAGCAATCAGCCCCAGCATTTT. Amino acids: CSVEGRESNQPQHF.